Reported below is one T cell receptor beta chain. What it binds is unknown. Expressed TCRB transcripts were sequenced, since all the RNA that had been isolated was reverse transcribed. Sequencing was performed with immunoSEQ multiplex PCR; in TCRdb, only in-frame clones are kept and a portion is missing. The data show 500,000 to 850,000 clones, with around 15% seen just once and approximately 0.043% held by the top ten. These data come from a study of beta chain features in type 1 diabetes. Study-wide results and caveats: All four CD4+ subsets of Type 1 diabetes patients contained TCRB CDR3s that were moderately but significantly shorter. PCR, the amplification step, might favor shorter templates, equally in patients and controls. Cells with high TCR expression could be over-represented when cDNA is sequenced.

The sequence came from a man aged 18 to 35 with type 1 diabetes. Specimen: naive CD4+ T cells from blood.

The CDR3 DNA reads TGTGCCAGCTCACCGAGTTTTAACGGGATAAACACCGGGGAGCTGTTTTTT. Translating gives CASSPSFNGINTGELFF. This chain uses TRBV18 with TRBJ2-2, with D possibly TRBD2 on 5 matching bases. Trimming shortened V by 3 bases and J by 2 bases, and 16 bases separated the two germline ends. This CDR3 is 17 amino acids long. Looked up from germline, CDR1 is KGHSH and CDR2 is LQKENI.